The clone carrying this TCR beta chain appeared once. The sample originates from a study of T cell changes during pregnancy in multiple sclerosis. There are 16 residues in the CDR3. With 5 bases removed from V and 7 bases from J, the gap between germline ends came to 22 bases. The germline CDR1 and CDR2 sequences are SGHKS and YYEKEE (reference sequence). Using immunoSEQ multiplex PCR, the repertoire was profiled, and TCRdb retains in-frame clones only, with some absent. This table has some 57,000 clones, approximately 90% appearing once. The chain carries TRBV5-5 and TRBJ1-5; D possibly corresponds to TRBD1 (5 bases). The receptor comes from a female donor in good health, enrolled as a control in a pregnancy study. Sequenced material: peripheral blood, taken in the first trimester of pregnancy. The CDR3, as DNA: TGTGCCAGCAGTAGGGACTCGGGAAGGCTGGGACAGCCCCAGCATTTT. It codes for CASSRDSGRLGQPQHF.